The 10 T cell receptor beta chains reported below all come from one sample, sequenced in a study of blood T cell repertoires in COVID-19. Measured with immunoSEQ multiplex PCR; TCRdb has only the in-frame clones, and not every one. This sample has 150,000 to 200,000 clones, with roughly 88% found just once. The sequenced sample consisted of PBMCs or T cells enriched from blood (not recorded which). These receptors all stem from a woman in her sixties or seventies who had recovered from COVID-19.

The V and J genes are TRBV11-2 and TRBJ2-7, with TRBD1 matching over 9 bases. Germline CDR1 and CDR2: SGHAT and FQNNGV. The CDR3 totals 14 residues. The J segment lost 11 bases and the V segment lost 5 bases, leaving 13 bases of the junction unmatched. CDR3: CASSLGMDRGTEYF. The CDR3 DNA follows: TGTGCCAGCAGCCTAGGAATGGACAGGGGCACAGAGTACTTC.

The genes are TRBV3-1 (or the pseudogene TRBV3-2) and TRBJ1-6, with 9 bases that match TRBD1. The CDR3 contains 15 residues. Germline-derived CDR1 and CDR2 are LGHDT and YNNKEL (reference sequence). The V segment lost 3 bases and the J segment 13 bases; nucleotides outside the gene matches: 10. CDR3 nucleotides: TGTGCCAGCAGCCAGGGACAGGGTATACGTCTCCCCCTCCACTTT. Translating it yields CASSQGQGIRLPLHF.

The chain is built from TRBV27 and TRBJ2-5, with a tentative D call TRBD1 (6 bases). Trimming pared 0 bases from V and 10 bases from J, leaving 12 bases between. The CDR3 has 13 residues. The germline V gene has CDR1 MNHEY and CDR2 SMNVEV (reference sequence). CDR3: CASSLSRGQIQYF. In DNA, the CDR3 is TGTGCCAGCAGTTTATCGAGGGGACAAATCCAGTACTTC.

The chain employs TRBV5-1 and TRBJ1-1; 8 bases are shared with TRBD1. V lost 4 bases and J lost 1; bases outside the gene matches: 15. The CDR3 extends over 18 amino acids. Germline lookup yields CDR1 SGHRS and CDR2 YFSETQ. CDR3 sequence (DNA): TGCGCCAGCAGCCCTGGACAGGGAAGGTCCCACTCGAACACTGAAGCTTTCTTT. As protein: CASSPGQGRSHSNTEAFF.

The chain uses TRBV20-1 and TRBJ2-1; 11 nucleotides match TRBD2. V was clipped by 3 bases and J by 5 bases; unmatched bases: 6. CDR3 length equals 15 residues. Germline assignment: CDR1 DFQATT and CDR2 SNEGSKA (reference sequence). This CDR3 reads CSASPLAGGNNEQFF. DNA for the CDR3: TGCAGTGCTAGTCCCCTAGCGGGAGGAAACAATGAGCAGTTCTTC.

The chain combines TRBV9 with TRBJ2-7; TRBD2 matches at 7 bases. The junction had 7 bases not matched to a gene; V was cut back by 7 bases and J by 0 bases. The germline V gene encodes CDR1 SGDLS and CDR2 YYNGEE. This CDR3 has 14 residues. The CDR3: CASQAGEGSYEQYF. The CDR3 DNA reads as TGTGCCAGCCAGGCCGGGGAGGGCTCCTACGAGCAGTACTTC.

The V gene is TRBV3-1 (or the pseudogene TRBV3-2), the J gene TRBJ1-4; no reliable D call. This CDR3 region has 15 residues. V lost 4 bases and J lost 4, with 13 bases in between. Germline-derived CDR1 and CDR2 are LGHDT and YNNKEL (reference sequence). The CDR3 sequence: CASSPFSRLNEKLFF. CDR3 in DNA: TGTGCCAGCAGCCCCTTTAGCCGGCTTAATGAAAAACTGTTTTTT.

The V call is TRBV14, the J call TRBJ2-3; unclear D gene. The CDR3 sequence is 15 residues long. V shed 1 base and J shed 3 bases, with 11 bases lying between them. The germline V gene has CDR1 SGHDN and CDR2 FVKESK. The DNA for the CDR3 is TGTGCCAGCAGCCAAGGTCTGACTTCAACAGATACGCAGTATTTT. Its translation: CASSQGLTSTDTQYF. The full variable domain, rest sourced from reference TRBV14 and TRBJ2-3, is EAGVTQFPSHSVIEKGQTVTLRCDPISGHDNLYWYRRVMGKEIKFLLHFVKESKQDESGMPNNRFLAERTGGTYSTLKVQPAELEDSGVYFCASSQGLTSTDTQYFGPGTRLTVL.

This clone was detected only once. The chain uses TRBV14 and TRBJ1-1; perhaps TRBD1 as D (5 bases). The V gene lost 4 bases and the J gene lost 6 bases, with 12 bases spanning the gap. CDR1 is SGHDN, CDR2 FVKESK, per germline. The CDR3 is 13 residues long. CDR3 residues: CASSRRGGPEAFF. The CDR3 DNA is TGTGCCAGCAGCCGCCGGGGGGGACCTGAAGCTTTCTTT.

The chain carries TRBV19 and TRBJ1-3, with D perhaps TRBD1 (5 bases). The CDR3 has 18 residues. The V gene's germline CDR1 is LNHDA and CDR2 SQIVND (reference sequence). V lost 4 bases, J lost 4 bases, and 23 bases lay in between. The CDR3 sequence is CASSTVYKWGRSGNTIYF. In nucleotides, the CDR3 is TGTGCCAGTAGTACCGTGTACAAATGGGGCAGAAGCGGAAACACCATATATTTT.